This section outlines one T cell receptor beta chain sequence together with its context. There is no known antigen for this receptor. No base quality values were provided; no much bigger clone lies one nucleotide off. Whole blood was collected in K2EDTA tubes by collaborating institutions according to the institutions' own protocols. For TCRbeta analysis, collaborator samples were shipped as frozen whole blood, as isolated PBMCs, or as DNA extracted from either sample type. This entry is derived from a study of blood T cell repertoires in COVID-19 (dated by TCRdb to the early 2020s). Looking at the study overall: Samples from collaborators originated in the United States, Italy and Spain and spanned both the acute and convalescent phases of COVID-19. The material from the prospective study consisted of cDNA or gDNA derived from T cells, B-cell-depleted T cells, or PBMCs. Deeply sampled blood TCRbeta repertoires from subjects exposed to, actively infected with, or recovered from COVID-19 were included in the dataset. The repertoires were released in a freely available public database intended as a resource for research on the immune response to SARS-CoV-2. Samples came from the ongoing ImmuneRACE study (first 160 participants) plus 1,254 subjects from 6 global collaborators. Sample metadata almost always included a de-identified subject ID, COVID-19 status, age in years and sex. Where HLA class I and class II types were available, the types were taken from metadata supplied by the sample provider, not from assay-based typing. What the study reported, not specific to this receptor: The quantity of clinical and demographic metadata differed by source and by participant and was supplied without curation.

Taken from cysteine to phenylalanine, the CDR3 has 16 residues. CDR3 DNA only is kept here, 48 bases in frame from base 1. The junction shows trimming of 6 bases on V and 2 bases on J, and the gene matches do not reach 11 bases of it. The germline V gene supplies CDR1 MDHEN and CDR2 SYDVKM. TCRbeta CDR3 regions were amplified from genomic DNA using the immunoSEQ Assay, a bias-controlled multiplex PCR. The source study handled its data this way. The number of nucleated cells in each sample was estimated from the amplification of reference gene primers within the assay. Sequence reads were collapsed and filtered to measure the absolute abundance of every unique TCRbeta CDR3 rearrangement. For each sample, productive Simpson clonality was calculated as the square root of Simpson's diversity index across productive rearrangements. TCRdb holds this immuneACCESS table with in-frame rearrangements only. Some clones are missing; in checked studies, unresolved V genes explain under half, and the rest has no known cause. From that table come the V and J calls and clone size; the DNA was used to work out D and trimming. Counted in this sample were some 100,000 clones; roughly nine tenths of them appeared once. The leading ten clones occupy about 7.4% of the sample.

The sequence derives from a young man in a cohort sampled during active COVID-19. The chain uses TRBV28 and TRBJ2-3; the junction holds 7 bases that match TRBD1. Sequencing was done on a sample of peripheral blood. The CDR3 amino acid sequence is: CASSRIRDSHTDTQYF. The nucleotide sequence is TGTGCCAGCAGCAGGATCCGGGACAGCCACACAGATACGCAGTATTTT.